The 19 T cell receptor beta chains below come from one sample, sequenced in a study of blood T cell repertoires in COVID-19. Sequencing was performed with immunoSEQ multiplex PCR; in TCRdb, only in-frame clones are kept and a portion is missing. The sample consists of around 130,000 clones, roughly 90% of them appearing once. The sample taken for sequencing was PBMCs or T cells enriched from blood (not recorded which). All receptors come from a woman aged 50 to 60 who had recovered from COVID-19.

CDR3 residues: CASSIPPQGGQPQHF. The CDR3 nucleotides are TGTGCCAGTAGTATCCCGCCCCAGGGAGGTCAGCCCCAGCATTTT. This chain connects TRBV19 to TRBJ1-5; TRBD1 might be the D (5 bases). V lost 3 bases to trimming and J lost 6 bases, with 15 bases between them. The CDR3 loop spans 15 amino acids. The germline V gene has CDR1 LNHDA and CDR2 SQIVND (reference sequence). Full variable domain (remainder filled in from reference TRBV19 and TRBJ1-5): DGGITQSPKYLFRKEGQNVTLSCEQNLNHDAMYWYRQDPGQGLRLIYYSQIVNDFQKGDIAEGYSVSREKKESFPLTVTSAQKNPTAFYLCASSIPPQGGQPQHFGDGTRLSIL.

The chain is built from TRBV7-9 and TRBJ2-7, with D possibly being TRBD1 (6 bases). V was pared by 9 bases and J by 3 bases, with 12 bases between. The germline V gene has CDR1 SEHNR and CDR2 FQNEAQ (reference sequence). The CDR3 runs to 12 residues. The CDR3 reads CASSGGLYEQYF. For the CDR3, the DNA is TGTGCCAGTTCTGGGGGCCTCTACGAGCAGTACTTC.

The CDR3 sequence is CASSAQGAGVFPDTQYF. In DNA form, the CDR3 reads TGTGCCAGCAGCGCCCAGGGGGCGGGGGTTTTTCCAGATACGCAGTATTTT. The gene calls are TRBV11-3 and TRBJ2-3; tentatively, D is TRBD1 (8 bases). Trimming left V 5 bases short and J 4 bases short, with 22 bases between. Germline-derived CDR1 and CDR2 are SGHNT and YENEEA. The CDR3 is made up of 17 amino acids.

The chain combines TRBV3-1 (or the pseudogene TRBV3-2) with TRBJ2-2; D is undetermined. V gave up 0 bases and J gave up 4 bases, with 6 bases separating them. The germline V gene has CDR1 LGHDT and CDR2 YNNKEL (reference sequence). This CDR3 contains 14 residues. CDR3 DNA: TGTGCCAGCAGCCAAGAGGGCTCCACCGGGGAGCTGTTTTTT. This gives the protein CASSQEGSTGELFF.

The CDR3 protein is CASSLKEGGTNEKLFF. The DNA for the CDR3 is TGCGCCAGCAGCCTAAAGGAGGGCGGAACGAATGAAAAACTGTTTTTT. This chain links TRBV4-1 with TRBJ1-4; D gene uncertain. The V and J ends lost 4 bases and 5 bases respectively, with 17 bases between them. Germline-derived CDR1 and CDR2 are MGHRA and YSYEKL. This CDR3 is built from 16 residues.

This clone appeared a few times. This chain uses TRBV3-1 (or the pseudogene TRBV3-2) with TRBJ1-1, with D perhaps TRBD1 (5 bases). The CDR3 consists of 16 residues. Trimming took 4 bases from V and 0 from J, leaving 15 bases between them. CDR1 is LGHDT and CDR2 is YNNKEL in the germline V gene (reference sequence). Here the CDR3 reads CASSPTQEGMNTEAFF. The CDR3 DNA sequence: TGTGCCAGCAGCCCCACGCAGGAGGGGATGAACACTGAAGCTTTCTTT.

The chain carries TRBV11-2 and TRBJ1-5; a possible D gene is TRBD1 (5 bases). The V gene lost 1 base and the J gene lost 0 bases, with 10 bases spanning the gap. The CDR3 contains 16 residues. Germline CDR1 SGHAT, CDR2 FQNNGV. CDR3 loop: CASSLAPGFSNQPQHF. The DNA of the CDR3 is TGTGCCAGCAGCTTAGCCCCAGGGTTTAGCAATCAGCCCCAGCATTTT.

The chain has TRBV27 and TRBJ2-2, with D unresolved. Trimming stripped 2 bases from V and 4 bases from J, with 2 bases between. Germline lookup yields CDR1 MNHEY and CDR2 SMNVEV (reference sequence). The CDR3 is made up of 12 amino acids. The CDR3 bases are TGTGCCAGCAGTTTACTCACCGGGGAGCTGTTTTTT. Residues: CASSLLTGELFF.

The rearrangement uses TRBV29-1 and TRBJ2-1, with 10 bases lining up with TRBD2. The CDR3 loop spans 13 amino acids. V was clipped by 7 bases and J by 4 bases; unmatched bases: 4. CDR1 is SQVTM and CDR2 is ANQGSEA in the germline V gene. CDR3 loop: CSGRTSGYNEQFF. The CDR3 bases are TGCAGCGGCAGGACTAGCGGATACAATGAGCAGTTCTTC.

The V call is TRBV21-1, the J call TRBJ1-2; whether TRBD1, the table's D call, matches the DNA was not checked. TRBV21-1 is a pseudogene locus. The CDR3 length is 16 residues. CDR3 sequence reads: CASSTPGTGGYYGYTF. The CDR3 DNA follows: TGTGCCAGCAGCACTCCCGGGACAGGGGGCTACTATGGCTACACCTTC.

The table lists this clone with a few counts. This chain uses TRBV7-9 with TRBJ2-5; possibly TRBD2 for D (6 bases). This CDR3 contains 15 residues. V was trimmed by 0 bases and J by 2 bases, leaving 10 bases between them. Germline V gives CDR1 SEHNR, CDR2 FQNEAQ (reference sequence). The CDR3 nucleotides read TGTGCCAGCAGCTTAGCAAGCGGGCTTCAAGAGACCCAGTACTTC. Translation gives CASSLASGLQETQYF.

The CDR3 DNA sequence: TGTGCCAGCAGTTACTCTCGGGGGGAAAAGGCCTCACCCCTCCACTTT. The encoded protein is CASSYSRGEKASPLHF. The rearrangement uses TRBV6-5 and TRBJ1-6, with D perhaps matching TRBD1 (5 bases). Trimming cost V 0 bases and J 10 bases, with 16 bases left between them. Germline lookup yields CDR1 MNHEY and CDR2 SVGAGI. The CDR3 consists of 16 residues.

Comment on this clone: This sample includes further DNA sequences coding for the same CDR3. The gene calls are TRBV11-2 and TRBJ1-1, with D uncertain. V dropped 1 base and J dropped 1 base, with 4 bases sitting between them. Germline CDR1 is SGHAT and CDR2 is FQNNGV. The CDR3 is 13 amino acids. This CDR3 is CASSLGGNTEAFF. The DNA for the CDR3 is TGTGCCAGCAGCTTAGGAGGGAACACTGAAGCTTTCTTT.

The chain couples TRBV6-5 to TRBJ2-7, with TRBD1 identical over 9 bases. Trimming took 4 bases from V and 7 from J; bases not matched to a gene: 14. Germline V gene data show CDR1 as MNHEY and CDR2 as SVGAGI. The CDR3 sequence is 16 residues long. CDR3 nucleotide sequence: TGTGCCAGCAGTTCGGGACTGGGACAGGGACGATCTGAGCAGTACTTC. Amino acids: CASSSGLGQGRSEQYF.

The J gene is TRBJ2-1, the V gene TRBV5-6; 7 nucleotides match TRBD2. Germline-derived CDR1 and CDR2 are SGHDT and YYEEEE. CDR3 size: 17 residues. With V trimmed by 3 bases and J by 0 bases, 9 bases remained unmatched. The CDR3 reads CASSWRIGTTSYNEQFF. The CDR3 nucleotides read TGTGCCAGCAGCTGGAGGATCGGGACTACCTCCTACAATGAGCAGTTCTTC.

The V gene is TRBV11-2, the J gene TRBJ1-3; 8 bases map to TRBD1. Unmatched junction bases numbered 5, after V lost 5 bases and J lost 8 bases. Germline V lookup: CDR1 SGHAT, CDR2 FQNNGV. The CDR3 length is 13 residues. CDR3 sequence (DNA): TGTGCCAGCAGCCCGCAGGGGGCGGACACCATATATTTT. It encodes CASSPQGADTIYF. The whole variable domain, filled in from reference TRBV11-2 and TRBJ1-3, reads EAGVAQSPRYKIIEKRQSVAFWCNPISGHATLYWYQQILGQGPKLLIQFQNNGVVDDSQLPKDRFSAERLKGVDSTLKIQPAKLEDSAVYLCASSPQGADTIYFGEGSWLTVV.

V gene TRBV7-9 combines with J gene TRBJ2-3; possibly TRBD1 for D (5 bases). The V end lost 2 bases, the J end lost 4 bases, and 13 bases lay between the germline ends. This CDR3 has 15 residues. Germline V lookup: CDR1 SEHNR, CDR2 FQNEAQ (reference sequence). CDR3 DNA sequence: TGTGCCAGCAGCTTAAGGGTAGGGGCGGCAGATACGCAGTATTTT. It is translated as CASSLRVGAADTQYF.

The gene calls are TRBV5-6 and TRBJ1-1, with D possibly matching TRBD1 (6 bases). This CDR3 spans 15 amino acids. Per germline, CDR1 SGHDT and CDR2 YYEEEE. Between the trimmed V and J ends, which lost 0 bases and 4 bases, there was a span of 13 bases. In DNA, the CDR3 is TGTGCCAGCAGCTTGGAGGTTTTGGACAGCACTGAAGCTTTCTTT. It translates to CASSLEVLDSTEAFF.

The chain has TRBV7-9 and TRBJ1-5; maybe TRBD1 (5 bases). The V gene's germline CDR1 is SEHNR and CDR2 FQNEAQ (reference sequence). CDR3 length: 15 amino acids. V was shortened by 5 bases and J by 2 bases, with 13 bases between the two germline ends. The CDR3 is CASSIGTRGNQPQHF. CDR3 sequence (DNA): TGTGCCAGCAGCATTGGGACTAGGGGCAATCAGCCCCAGCATTTT.